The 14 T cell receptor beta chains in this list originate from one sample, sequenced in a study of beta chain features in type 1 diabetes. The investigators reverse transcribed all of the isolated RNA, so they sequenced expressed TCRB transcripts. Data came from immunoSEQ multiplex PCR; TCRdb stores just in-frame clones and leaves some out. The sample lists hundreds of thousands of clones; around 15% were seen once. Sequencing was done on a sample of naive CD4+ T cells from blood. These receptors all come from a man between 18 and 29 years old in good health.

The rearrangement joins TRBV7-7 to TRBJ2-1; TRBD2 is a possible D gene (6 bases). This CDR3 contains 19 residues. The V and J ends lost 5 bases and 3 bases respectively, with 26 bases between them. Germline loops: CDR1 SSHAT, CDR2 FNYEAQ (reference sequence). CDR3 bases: TGTGCCAGCAGCCCCCTCACCGGGAGCGCTTCGGGGGTCTACAATGAGCAGTTCTTC. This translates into CASSPLTGSASGVYNEQFF.

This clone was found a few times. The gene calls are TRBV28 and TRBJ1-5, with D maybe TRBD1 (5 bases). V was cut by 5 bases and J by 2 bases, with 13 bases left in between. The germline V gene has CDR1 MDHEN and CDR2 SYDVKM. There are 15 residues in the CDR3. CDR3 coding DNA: TGTGCCAGCAGTGGGGCCGGAGGGGGCAATCAGCCCCAGCATTTT. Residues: CASSGAGGGNQPQHF.

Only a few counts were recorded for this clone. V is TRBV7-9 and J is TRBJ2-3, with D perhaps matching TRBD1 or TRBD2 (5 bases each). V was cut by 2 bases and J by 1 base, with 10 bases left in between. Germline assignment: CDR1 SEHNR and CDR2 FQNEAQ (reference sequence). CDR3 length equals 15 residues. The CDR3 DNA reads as TGTGCCAGCAGCTTAACTAGGGGTCGCACAGATACGCAGTATTTT. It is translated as CASSLTRGRTDTQYF.

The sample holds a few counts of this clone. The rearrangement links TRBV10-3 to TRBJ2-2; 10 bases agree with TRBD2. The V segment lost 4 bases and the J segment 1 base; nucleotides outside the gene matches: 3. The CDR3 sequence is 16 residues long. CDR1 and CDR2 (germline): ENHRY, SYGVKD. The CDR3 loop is CAISASSGGNTGELFF. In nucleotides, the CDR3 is TGTGCCATCAGTGCGTCTAGCGGGGGGAACACCGGGGAGCTGTTTTTT.

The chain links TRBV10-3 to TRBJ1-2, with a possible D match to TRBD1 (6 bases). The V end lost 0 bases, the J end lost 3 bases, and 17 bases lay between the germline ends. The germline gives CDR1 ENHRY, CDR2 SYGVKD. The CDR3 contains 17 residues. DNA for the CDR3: TGTGCCATCAGTGAGTCTATAGGAAGTAAGGGGGACTATGGCTACACCTTC. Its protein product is CAISESIGSKGDYGYTF.

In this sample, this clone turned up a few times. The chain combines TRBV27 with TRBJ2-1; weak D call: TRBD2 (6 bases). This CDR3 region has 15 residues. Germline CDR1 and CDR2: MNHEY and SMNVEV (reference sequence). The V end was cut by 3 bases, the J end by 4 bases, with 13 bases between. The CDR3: CASSLNGGIYNEQFF. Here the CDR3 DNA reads TGTGCCAGCAGTTTGAATGGCGGGATTTACAATGAGCAGTTCTTC.

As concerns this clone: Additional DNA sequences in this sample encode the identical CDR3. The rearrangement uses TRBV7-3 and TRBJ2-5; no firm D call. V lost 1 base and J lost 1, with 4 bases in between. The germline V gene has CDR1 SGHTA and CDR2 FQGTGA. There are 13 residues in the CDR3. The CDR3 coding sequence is TGTGCCAGCAGCTTAATTTTCCAAGAGACCCAGTACTTC. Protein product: CASSLIFQETQYF.

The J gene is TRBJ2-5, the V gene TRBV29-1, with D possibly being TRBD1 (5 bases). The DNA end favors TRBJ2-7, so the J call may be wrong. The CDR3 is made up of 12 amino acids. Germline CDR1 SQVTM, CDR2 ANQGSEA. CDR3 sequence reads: CSVGNRPYEQYF. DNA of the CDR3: TGCAGCGTGGGGAACAGGCCCTACGAGCAGTACTTC.

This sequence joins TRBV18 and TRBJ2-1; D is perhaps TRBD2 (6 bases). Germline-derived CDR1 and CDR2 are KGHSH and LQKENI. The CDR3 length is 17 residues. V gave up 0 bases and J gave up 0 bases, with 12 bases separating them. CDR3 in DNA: TGTGCCAGCTCACCACCACGGGGGAGCCGCTCCTACAATGAGCAGTTCTTC. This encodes CASSPPRGSRSYNEQFF.

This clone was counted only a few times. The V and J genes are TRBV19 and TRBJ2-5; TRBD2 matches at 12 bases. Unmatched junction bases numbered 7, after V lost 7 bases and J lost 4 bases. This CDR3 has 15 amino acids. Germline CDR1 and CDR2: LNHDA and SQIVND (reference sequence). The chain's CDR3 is CASTYTGLAGETQYF. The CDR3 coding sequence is TGTGCCAGTACTTACACGGGACTAGCGGGAGAGACCCAGTACTTC.

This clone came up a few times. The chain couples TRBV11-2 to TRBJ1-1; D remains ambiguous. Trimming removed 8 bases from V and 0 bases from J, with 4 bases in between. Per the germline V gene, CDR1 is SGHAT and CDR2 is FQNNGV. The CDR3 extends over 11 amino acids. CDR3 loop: CASWLNTEAFF. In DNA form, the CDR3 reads TGTGCCAGCTGGCTGAACACTGAAGCTTTCTTT.

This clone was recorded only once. CDR3 residues: CASSLVGPNTGELFF. The CDR3 DNA is TGTGCCAGCAGCTTAGTAGGACCGAACACCGGGGAGCTGTTTTTT. The V call is TRBV7-2, the J call TRBJ2-2; D is unclear. In germline, CDR1 is SGHTA, CDR2 FQGNSA. With 1 base removed from V and 0 bases from J, the gap between germline ends came to 6 bases. The length of the CDR3 is 15 residues.

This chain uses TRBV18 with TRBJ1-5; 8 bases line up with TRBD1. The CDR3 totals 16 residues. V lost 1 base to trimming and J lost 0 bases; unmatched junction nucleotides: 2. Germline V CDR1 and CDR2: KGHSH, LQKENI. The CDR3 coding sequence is TGTGCCAGCTCACCACGGACAGGGAATAGCAATCAGCCCCAGCATTTT. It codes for CASSPRTGNSNQPQHF.

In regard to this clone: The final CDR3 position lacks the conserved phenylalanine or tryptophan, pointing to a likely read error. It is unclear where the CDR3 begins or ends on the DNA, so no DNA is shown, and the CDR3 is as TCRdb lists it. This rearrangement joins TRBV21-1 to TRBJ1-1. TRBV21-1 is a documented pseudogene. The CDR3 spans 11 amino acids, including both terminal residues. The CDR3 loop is CASSKNYRPAG.